The TCR beta chain described here comes from a study of cytomegalovirus exposure and HLA in healthy donors. Broader study findings: The study assumed roughly uniform donor sequencing depth for presence/absence analyses. A missense DCLRE1C variant was associated with V- and J-gene trimming of TCR beta chains in a later analysis, and an independent cohort replicated the association.

The CDR3 has 16 residues. CDR1 is SGDLS, CDR2 YYNGEE, per germline. The trim removed 4 bases at V and 0 bases at J, leaving 8 bases unmatched. As concerns this clone: What it binds is unknown.

Nominally healthy donors provided the samples, though records likely missed some immune exposures. The PCR contained 60 Vbeta and 13 Jbeta primers. Clones were read by immunoSEQ multiplex PCR, and TCRdb kept only the in-frame ones, dropping some. The table includes roughly 160,000 clones, about four fifths detected once. The V and J genes are TRBV9 and TRBJ2-5; 8 bases match TRBD2. The receptor was derived from a man between 50 and 59 years old in good health and CMV-seropositive. Material: PBMCs. The CDR3 protein is CASSPGTSSYQETQYF. CDR3 in DNA: TGTGCCAGCAGCCCCGGGACTAGTTCGTACCAAGAGACCCAGTACTTC.